One and the same sample provided the 9 T cell receptor beta chains below, sequenced in a study of blood T cell repertoires in COVID-19 (dated by TCRdb to about 2020). The library was obtained by the immunoSEQ multiplex PCR assay. TCRdb carries this immuneACCESS record with in-frame sequences only. Its versions omit some clonotypes, under half of them owing to an unresolved V gene in the studies checked, with the rest unexplained. This sample is represented by 170,000 or so clones; approximately 91% of them were singletons. The ten largest clones take up 0.5% to 0.65% of the sample. The sample comprised peripheral blood. These receptors were collected from a man in his fifties with acute or convalescent COVID-19.

The chain's CDR3 is CASSSEYQPQHF. CDR3 bases: TGTGCCAGCAGTTCGGAGTATCAGCCCCAGCATTTT. The rearrangement links TRBV12-3 or TRBV12-4 to TRBJ1-5; D not certain. V lost 4 bases and J 5 bases, leaving 6 bases between the germline ends. The CDR3 spans 12 residues.

The DNA for the CDR3 is TGTGCCAGCAGTTCCGTCCCAGTCTCTGGAAACACCATATATTTT. It yields the protein CASSSVPVSGNTIYF. The chain recombines TRBV28 with TRBJ1-3; D gene ambiguous. Trimming pared 4 bases from V and 0 bases from J, leaving 10 bases between. This CDR3 spans 15 amino acids. Germline lookup yields CDR1 MDHEN and CDR2 SYDVKM.

The chain carries TRBV30 and TRBJ2-1, with no clear D. The CDR3 runs 12 residues. The V gene's germline CDR1 is GTSNPN and CDR2 SVGIG (reference sequence). Trimming left V 2 bases short and J 4 bases short, with 6 bases between. The CDR3 spells CAWSLGYNEQFF. The DNA of the CDR3 is TGTGCCTGGAGTCTAGGATACAATGAGCAGTTCTTC.

The chain carries TRBV28 and TRBJ1-1, with 8 bases aligning to TRBD1. Trimming cost V 5 bases and J 11 bases; bases outside gene matches: 13. The CDR3 totals 14 residues. Looked up from germline, CDR1 is MDHEN and CDR2 is SYDVKM. The CDR3 sequence is CASSPGTGSVSAFF. CDR3 in DNA: TGTGCCAGCAGTCCTGGGACAGGATCGGTATCGGCTTTCTTT.

The V call is TRBV5-4, the J call TRBJ1-1; tentative D call: TRBD1 (5 bases). Germline lookup yields CDR1 SGHNT and CDR2 YYREEE (reference sequence). The CDR3 runs 15 residues. V was shortened by 1 base and J by 1 base, with 11 bases between the two germline ends. CDR3 sequence reads: CASSLQHRSNTEAFF. The CDR3 region has the DNA TGTGCCAGCAGCTTGCAGCACAGGTCGAACACTGAAGCTTTCTTT.

This rearrangement joins TRBV5-1 to TRBJ2-1; D possibly corresponds to TRBD2 (6 bases). Trimming removed 0 bases from V and 7 bases from J, with 11 bases in between. Germline loops: CDR1 SGHRS, CDR2 YFSETQ. This CDR3 has 14 residues. The CDR3 DNA reads TGCGCCAGCAGCTTGGCCGTTAGCGGAAATGAGCAGTTCTTC. Amino acids: CASSLAVSGNEQFF.

The chain employs TRBV6-5 and TRBJ1-1, with D maybe TRBD1 (6 bases). This CDR3 is 14 amino acids long. Trimming cost V 5 bases and J 0 bases, with 10 bases left between them. Germline lookup yields CDR1 MNHEY and CDR2 SVGAGI. The CDR3 DNA sequence: TGTGCCAGCAGTCAGGACAGCATGAACACTGAAGCTTTCTTT. Translated, it gives CASSQDSMNTEAFF.

The V gene is TRBV4-3, the J gene TRBJ1-4; D possibly corresponds to TRBD1 (6 bases). This CDR3 is built from 14 residues. Germline V gene data show CDR1 as LGHNA and CDR2 as YSLEER. V dropped 4 bases and J dropped 4 bases, with 10 bases sitting between them. The CDR3 loop is CASSRQEFNEKLFF. DNA of the CDR3: TGCGCCAGCAGCCGACAGGAATTTAATGAAAAACTGTTTTTT.

The V and J genes are TRBV5-4 and TRBJ1-4, with 8 bases lining up with TRBD1. Germline V gene sequence: CDR1 SGHNT, CDR2 YYREEE (reference sequence). CDR3 length: 15 amino acids. J lost 4 bases, V lost 4 bases, and 6 bases had no gene match. The CDR3 coding sequence is TGTGCCAGCAGCCCCATGACAGGGGATAATGAAAAACTGTTTTTT. It translates to CASSPMTGDNEKLFF. Together with reference TRBV5-4 and TRBJ1-4, the CDR3 gives the full variable domain: ETGVTQSPTHLIKTRGQQVTLRCSSQSGHNTVSWYQQALGQGPQFIFQYYREEENGRGNFPPRFSGLQFPNYSSELNVNALELDDSALYLCASSPMTGDNEKLFFGSGTQLSVL.